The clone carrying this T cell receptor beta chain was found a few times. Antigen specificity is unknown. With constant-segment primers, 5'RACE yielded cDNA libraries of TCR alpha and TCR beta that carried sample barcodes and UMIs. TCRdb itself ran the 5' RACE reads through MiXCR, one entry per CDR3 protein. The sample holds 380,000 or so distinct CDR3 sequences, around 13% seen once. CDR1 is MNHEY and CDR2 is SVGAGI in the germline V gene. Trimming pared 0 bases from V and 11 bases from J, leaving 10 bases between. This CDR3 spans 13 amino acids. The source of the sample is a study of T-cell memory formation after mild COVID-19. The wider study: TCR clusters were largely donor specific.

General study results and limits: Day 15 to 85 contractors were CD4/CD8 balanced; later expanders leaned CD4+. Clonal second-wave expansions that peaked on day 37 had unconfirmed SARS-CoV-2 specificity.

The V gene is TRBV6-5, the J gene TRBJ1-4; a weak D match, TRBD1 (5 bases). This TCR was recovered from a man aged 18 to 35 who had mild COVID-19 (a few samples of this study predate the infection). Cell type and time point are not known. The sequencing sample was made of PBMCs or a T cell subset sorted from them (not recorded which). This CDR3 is CASSYSGEGKLFF. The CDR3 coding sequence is TGTGCCAGCAGTTACTCAGGGGAGGGGAAACTGTTTTTT.